This T cell receptor beta chain was documented in a study of T cell responses to AZD1222 COVID-19 vaccine. In the case of this clone: Its antigen remains unknown.

The protocol was immunoSEQ multiplex PCR, while the TCRdb copy is restricted to in-frame clones and leaves out a portion. This table has roughly 190,000 clones, roughly 92% appearing once. The study, taken as a whole, reports: The study found Spike-specific TCR breadth and depth rose after two AZD1222 doses. Repertoire collection took place solely once the T cell response had peaked. Of the AZD1222 recipients, only five to seven were seropositive at baseline. White British ancestry dominated among donors, who included more females, and clonal diversity was possibly underestimated.

The TCR sequence derives from an adult in good health. The input for sequencing was peripheral blood, taken on day 0 of AZD1222 vaccination.

In nucleotides, the CDR3 is TGTGCCAGCAGGTCCCCCCCCAGATACGAGCAGTACTTC. Translation gives CASRSPPRYEQYF. The J gene is TRBJ2-7, the V gene TRBV5-4; no firm D call. Trimming removed 5 bases from V and 4 bases from J, with 13 bases in between. This CDR3 is 13 amino acids long. The V gene's germline CDR1 is SGHNT and CDR2 YYREEE (reference sequence). Combining the CDR3 with reference TRBV5-4 and TRBJ2-7 gives the whole variable domain ETGVTQSPTHLIKTRGQQVTLRCSSQSGHNTVSWYQQALGQGPQFIFQYYREEENGRGNFPPRFSGLQFPNYSSELNVNALELDDSALYLCASRSPPRYEQYFGPGTRLTVT.